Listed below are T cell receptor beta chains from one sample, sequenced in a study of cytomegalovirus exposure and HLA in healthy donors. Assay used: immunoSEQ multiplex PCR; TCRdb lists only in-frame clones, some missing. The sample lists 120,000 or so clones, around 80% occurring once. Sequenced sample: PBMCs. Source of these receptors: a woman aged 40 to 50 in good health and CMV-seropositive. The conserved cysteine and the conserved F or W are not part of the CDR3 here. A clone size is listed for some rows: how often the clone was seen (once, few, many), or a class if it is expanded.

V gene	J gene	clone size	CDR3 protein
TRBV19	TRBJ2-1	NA	ASSIKGQGAKSSYNEQF
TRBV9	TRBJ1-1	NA	ASSDLGQGRNTEAF
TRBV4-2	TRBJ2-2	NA	ASSLNPRGTTNTGELF
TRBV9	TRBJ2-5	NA	ASSLSMETGARETQY
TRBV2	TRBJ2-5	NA	ASTGDGQETQY
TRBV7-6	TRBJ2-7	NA	ASSPGDRRYEQY
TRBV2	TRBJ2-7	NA	ASNPETGAYEQY
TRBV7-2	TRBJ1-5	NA	ASRKTANQPQH
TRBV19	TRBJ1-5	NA	ASAWTGGNQPQH
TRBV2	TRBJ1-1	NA	ASRKQGMNTEAF
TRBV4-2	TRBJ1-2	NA	ASSHTGTGAYGYT
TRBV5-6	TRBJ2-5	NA	ASSSNRGQETQY
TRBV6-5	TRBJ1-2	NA	ASSYSGFRGSGGYT
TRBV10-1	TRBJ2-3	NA	ASSSLAGVTDTQY
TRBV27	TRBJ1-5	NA	ASTPGQGERQPQH
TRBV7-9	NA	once	ASSPSALVGNTIY
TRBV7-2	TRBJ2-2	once	ASSLQGGDTGELF
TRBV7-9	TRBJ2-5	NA	ASSSSGGETQY
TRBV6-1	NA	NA	ASSEAGGTSSYEQY
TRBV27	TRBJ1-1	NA	ASSLSDTGSTEAF
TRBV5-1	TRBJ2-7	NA	ASSLSSPSYEQY
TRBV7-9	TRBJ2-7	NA	ASSLGLAGHEQY
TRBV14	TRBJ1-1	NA	ASSDRGRFTEAF
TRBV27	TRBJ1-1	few	ASSYGGTEAF
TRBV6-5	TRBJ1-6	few	ASSYRQGPNSPLH
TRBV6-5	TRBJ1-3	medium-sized	ASSYGRSGNTIY
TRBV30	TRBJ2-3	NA	AWSVLGKRTDTQY